What follows describes a single T cell receptor beta chain. Its specific antigen is unknown. Base qualities were left out, and no much larger clone turns up one base away. This entry is derived from a study of T cells in Graves' hyperthyroidism and ophthalmopathy (dated by TCRdb to about 2019). Looking at the study overall: Peripheral blood samples were taken at initial diagnosis, before any treatment was given. A discovery cohort of roughly 100 patients, approximately 45 with Graves' ophthalmopathy and 55 to 65 with stable Graves' hyperthyroidism, was used to find distinguishing TCR V-J signatures. The study also compared thyroid tissue and blood T-cell repertoires from roughly 6 Graves' hyperthyroidism patients. The paper describes TCR Vbeta CDR3 sequencing of about 140 peripheral blood samples, made up of 40 to 45 ophthalmopathy patients, roughly 80 hyperthyroidism patients and roughly 17 progressor patients. Following sampling, methimazole starting at 30 mg daily was given to hyperthyroidism patients, and high-dose intravenous methylprednisolone was given to ophthalmopathy patients. The 100 discovery patients were randomly split 7:3 into training and test sets. Whether ophthalmopathy could be predicted prospectively was tested in an independent validation cohort made up of about 20 hyperthyroidism patients plus 17 patients who later progressed to ophthalmopathy. Broad study findings and their caveats: Most expanded thyroid clonotypes (frequency above 0.001) were also detected in blood, suggesting blood repertoires may reflect thyroid immune responses. In validation, progression to ophthalmopathy was predicted by the model with about 70% sensitivity and under 85% specificity, a median of roughly six months before onset. No statistical method was used to fix the sample size in advance, and group allocation was not hidden from the investigators. Ophthalmopathy was separated from stable hyperthyroidism by a 13 V-J signature model, with about 88% sensitivity and around 81% specificity obtained in cross-validation and 80%/75% obtained in testing.

The junction carries 11 bases between V and J, which are trimmed by 4 bases and 1 base respectively. Taken from the germline V gene, the CDR1 and CDR2 loops are SQVTM and ANQGSEA. Measured from the cysteine to the phenylalanine, the CDR3 is 13 residues long. The read is trimmed to its CDR3 DNA, 39 bases read in frame from base 1. The TCR beta CDR3 regions were amplified from RNA transcripts. A first-round RT-PCR of the TCR CDR3 used the HTBI primer set with the Qiagen OneStep RT-PCR kit. Libraries were constructed in a second round of multiplex PCR, after which size selection and purification were carried out. Sequencing of the libraries was done on an Illumina HiSeq2000 using paired-end 100 bp reads. Concerning the study's data processing: SOAPnuke was used to process the raw data, removing reads that contained adapters or uncalled bases, had a mean Phred below 15, or lacked an exact match to the constant primer or identifier. High-quality paired reads were merged using COPE v1.2.5, and each unique nucleotide sequence was defined as a clonotype. MiTCR v1.1 was used to align the clonotypes against IMGT TRBV, TRBD and TRBJ reference segments. Analysis was restricted to V-J combinations with a frequency above 0.0001, which covered 99.2% of repertoires. A TCS score was defined as the ratio between F50 (clonal expansion) and ExV (chaos), using BLOSUM62-based TCRdist between CDR3 peptides within each V-J. Welch's t-statistics and random forest reduced fewer than 600 V-J features to 13, which were used in a naive Bayes classifier (R e1071). TCRdb handled the public reads itself, with Q25 trimming in fastp and clone calling in MiXCR, and kept productive beta chains. Under each unique CDR3 protein, matching rows form one entry showing the most common genes and DNA. Here the V and J calls rest on TCRdb's processing, not on the authors' analysis. For this sample the table gives hundreds of thousands of distinct CDR3 sequences, of which 25% were detected only once. The ten largest clonotypes hold 73% of the sample.

Stable Graves' hyperthyroidism was defined as no progression to ophthalmopathy during 18 months of follow-up. Hyperthyroidism patients were aged 18 to 65 years and newly diagnosed, with disease duration of less than 2 months. Any patient with an uncontrolled infection, another autoimmune disease, pregnancy or lactation was excluded. Diagnoses were based on clinical symptoms, serum thyroxine and TRAb, thyroid ultrasound and orbital computed tomography. Ficoll-Paque density gradient centrifugation was used to isolate PBMCs from approximately 10 ml of fresh peripheral blood. Total RNA was extracted with Trizol reagent, and quality was checked on an Agilent 2100 Bioanalyzer.

This clonotype originated in a man aged 50 or older with Graves' hyperthyroidism. Sequenced material: blood. The rearrangement joined TRBV29-1 to TRBJ2-7, with the D gene not clear enough to name. The CDR3: CSVVGSASYEQYF. The nucleotide sequence reads TGCAGCGTTGTAGGGTCGGCTTCCTACGAGCAGTACTTC.